This TCR beta chain came from a study of blood T cell repertoires in COVID-19. Study as a whole: Acute and convalescent COVID-19 samples came from the United States, Italy and Spain. From T cells, B-cell-depleted T cells, or PBMCs came the material, which was cDNA or gDNA.

As handled by the study authors: Reference gene primer amplification gave nucleated cell count estimates. Method: immunoSEQ multiplex PCR; TCRdb's copy keeps in-frame clones and lacks some. The D gene and trimming were derived from the DNA, and the V and J assignments and clone size from that table. This table holds over 300,000 clones, around 90% found once. Worth noting for this clone: One end of the junction is discordant with germline, which a read error may explain.

The CDR3 contains 12 residues. Germline assignment: CDR1 MNHEY and CDR2 SVGAGI. This clonotype was obtained from a young man with active or convalescent COVID-19. The sequencing sample was made of peripheral blood. V gene TRBV6-5 combines with J gene TRBJ1-2; TRBD1 might be the D (5 bases). Written as DNA, the CDR3 is TGTGCCAGCAGTTACAGCATATCGGGGGTGAGGTTC. Translation gives CASSYSISGVRF.